The source of this TCR beta chain is a study of T-cell reconstitution after alpha-beta-depleted transplantation in children (dated by TCRdb to about 2016). About the full investigation: The study quantitatively tracked T-cell immune reconstitution after TCRalphabeta/CD19-depleted allogeneic hematopoietic cell transplantation in children using TCR repertoire profiling.

With regard to this clonotype: Its antigen is not yet known. It has no much larger one-base neighbor in the sample; base qualities were not kept.

V was cut back by 0 bases and J by 5 bases, leaving a gap of 10 bases between them. From the germline V gene (reference sequence), CDR1 is SGHNT and CDR2 is YYREEE. The CDR3 goes from the cysteine to the phenylalanine over 14 residues. Only the CDR3 portion is preserved as DNA: 42 bases, with reading frame beginning at the first base. Library construction relied on PCR. Data came from an Illumina HiSeq 2500. To normalize quantification of the TCRbeta repertoire, the TCR libraries were built with molecular barcoding that relied on unique molecular identifiers. In TCRdb, the public reads were trimmed at Q25 with fastp and aligned with MiXCR, with productive beta chains retained. Rows are combined by CDR3 protein, so each entry shows the most common genes and DNA. The sample table holds 75,000 to 100,000 distinct CDR3 sequences, of which approximately 9.2% were seen once. The ten largest clones represent 5.5% to 8% of the sample.

Recombination connected TRBV5-4 to TRBJ2-3; a weak D assignment points to TRBD2 (6 bases agree). This receptor was taken from a human donor who donated a stem cell graft to a child with congenital amegakaryocytic thrombocytopenia. The specimen was PBMCs from the stem cell graft donor, collected from the stem cell graft. In nucleotides, the sequence is TGTGCCAGCAGCTTGGCGGGGGAGAAAGATACGCAGTATTTT. It is translated as CASSLAGEKDTQYF. The full variable domain, with segments outside the CDR3 supplied by the reference TRBV5-4 and TRBJ2-3 proteins, appears as ETGVTQSPTHLIKTRGQQVTLRCSSQSGHNTVSWYQQALGQGPQFIFQYYREEENGRGNFPPRFSGLQFPNYSSELNVNALELDDSALYLCASSLAGEKDTQYFGPGTRLTVL.